This T cell receptor beta chain appears in the sequencing data of a study of read filtering for tumor transcriptome and immune sequencing. Turning to the study itself: Patients were about 17 male and about 15 female, mean age 65.9 years, range about 45 to 85. RNA-seq yielded only about 75 to 1273 TCR reads, IR-seq about 4 to 11 million.

This library used around 400 ng RNA and molecular barcoded adaptors spanning alpha/delta and beta/gamma chains. TCRdb re-called the reads through MiXCR, storing one row per CDR3 protein. The data contain roughly 56,000 distinct CDR3 sequences, about a fifth of them seen just once; the ten biggest clones take up roughly 13%. This clonotype has at least ten counts. Its antigen is currently unknown. Broader study findings: RNA-seq captured clonotypes less deeply and reliably than IR-seq.

This TCR derives from a donor at least 40 years old with multiple myeloma. The sample consisted of a population of CD138-negative cells sorted from bone marrow.

CDR3 in amino acids: CASSPATDEQYF. For the CDR3, the DNA is TGTGCCAGCTCACCGGCGACCGACGAGCAGTACTTC. This chain joins TRBV18 and TRBJ2-7; D not resolved. Trimming shortened V by 3 bases and J by 5 bases, and 8 bases separated the two germline ends. The CDR3 covers 12 residues. Germline V gene lookup returns CDR1 KGHSH and CDR2 LQKENI.